The sequence of this T cell receptor (beta chain) was determined in a study of cytomegalovirus exposure and HLA in healthy donors (dated by TCRdb to the late 2010s). About the investigation overall: An earlier analysis of approximately 640 of the donors reported 250 to 300 Gb of sequence data and 117 million unique TCR beta sequences from 150 million to 200 million T cells. An earlier analysis of around 640 of the donors used high-throughput TCR beta sequencing to judge whether each TCR beta V gene segment behaved as functional or pseudogenic. Among roughly 370 genotyped donors of the cohort, an average of around 240,000 unique TCR beta nucleotide sequences were sequenced per donor, roughly a sixth of them non-productive. The study was designed to test whether signatures of past pathogen exposure could be identified by cataloging public T cell receptors. Because of strong linkage in the cohort, roughly 5 DR-DQ haplotypes were treated as single units for association and clustering. Both class I and class II loci were covered by HLA typing, at four-digit resolution. Approximately 310 gigabases of sequencing data and roughly 90 million unique TCR sequences were included in an early release covering about 620 HLA-typed donors. Along with the roughly 670-subject first cohort, a separate validation cohort of more than 90 different subjects was used. In a later genetic analysis, genome-wide SNP genotypes for about 65% of the roughly 700 donors were used, and that subset was treated as a discovery cohort. The number of typed donors differed by locus: roughly 620-630 for A, B, C, DRB1 and DQB1; 522 for DQA1; 606 for DPA1; and 400 to 480 for DPB1. High-throughput TCR immunosequencing, statistical association of individual TCRs with disease status, and machine learning were combined to predict cytomegalovirus infection status. The genetic ancestry cluster associated with self-reported Caucasian donors included 81% of the roughly 360 genotyped donors. Rather than using new phenotypic data, the later analysis identified candidate immune exposures from TCR beta sequences and from how often those sequences occurred across donors. The study used immunosequencing to profile the T cell repertoires of approximately 640 subjects and linked those repertoires to cytomegalovirus serostatus. A later analysis re-analyzed previously published TCR beta repertoires from about 730 donors and added high-resolution HLA genotyping to study TCR occurrence patterns. All discovery cohort repertoires had been generated using a single sequencing platform. Donor age, sex, ethnicity and CMV serostatus were compiled alongside the repertoire data.

Libraries were prepared through the immunoSEQ multiplex PCR assay. The multiplex PCR relied on a mix of 60 forward primers for TCR Vbeta segments and 13 reverse primers for TCR Jbeta segments. The CDR3 region of rearranged TCR beta genes was amplified from genomic DNA by a multiplex PCR assay. The Illumina HiSeq System was used to sequence the amplified TCR beta libraries as 87-base-pair reads. The authors processed their data as follows. In a later analysis, about 80 million unique TCR beta chains were counted across the 690 or so repertoires, and roughly 10 million of these chains were shared by at least two donors. To remove PCR and sequencing errors, raw reads were error-corrected and collapsed into unique sequences using a nearest-neighbor algorithm that merged closely related sequences. V, D and J gene segments were assigned by aligning CDR3 sequences to IMGT reference sequences. For a sequence to be retained, at least a six-nucleotide match to both a V gene segment and a J gene segment was required. Rearrangements were classified as productive when the CDR3 lacked stop codons and remained in frame with V and J, and all other rearrangements were classified as non-productive. Following IMGT convention, CDR3 was defined as the stretch from the second conserved V-encoded cysteine to the conserved J-encoded phenylalanine. The earlier analysis of roughly 590 of the donors excluded any sequence lacking an unambiguous match to a single V gene segment. An earlier analysis of a few hundred of the donors called V segments functional above 56.7% productive rearrangements and segregating when the between-donor standard deviation exceeded 5%. A statistical classification framework was built for diagnosing cytomegalovirus status from the catalog of TCR beta chain sequences. In a later analysis, TCR nucleotide sequences were compared against IMGT/GENE-DB human TR gene sequences so that V and J genes could be assigned. The TCRdist pipeline was used in a later analysis to assign CDR3 sequences and most-parsimonious VDJ recombination scenarios. A later analysis defined each TCR beta chain by its CDR3 amino acid sequence plus V-gene family, and excluded reads lacking a unique V-gene family. To address suspected cross-contamination and a sequencing artifact, a later analysis removed some 620 highly shared, low-generation-probability nucleotide sequences. A later analysis calculated a clonal expansion index for each public chain from normalized within-repertoire ranks of inferred template counts. Generation probabilities in a later analysis came from a VDJ recombination model fitted to out-of-frame rearrangements, and those results were checked against IGoR. In a later analysis, hypergeometric tests were used to score TCR-TCR, TCR-HLA and TCR-CMV co-occurrence, with a repertoire-size bias correction applied to TCR pairs. False discovery rates were estimated in a later analysis by permuting HLA or CMV assignments 20 times. A later analysis grouped co-occurring TCRs with DBSCAN, adding TCRdist sequence similarity when clustering within HLA-allele-positive subsets. Repertoires with fewer than 30,000 or more than 120,000 public chains, plus five repertoires with anomalous nucleotide sharing, were excluded from co-occurrence clustering. The table was pulled from immuneACCESS by TCRdb, which kept in-frame rearrangements only. Such tables lose some clones; where checked, under half of the loss comes from unresolved V genes, and the rest has no known cause. The DNA was the basis for D and trimming; V, J and clone size are from that table. The sample yields over 140,000 clones; more than 75% were counted once. The ten largest clonotypes hold roughly 2.4% of the sample.

Sequences SGHRS (CDR1) and YFSETQ (CDR2) are obtained from the germline V gene. The CDR3 holds 15 amino acids from the cysteine to the phenylalanine. The DNA shown is the 45-base CDR3, in frame from base 1. Deletion took 0 bases off V and 6 bases off J, with a span of 15 bases between the germline ends. Findings and caveats that apply to the study as a whole: In a later genetic analysis, fewer N-insertions in productive TCRs were reported among donors in an Asian-associated ancestry cluster than the roughly 640-donor mean. Specific HLA alleles were associated with 15,000 to 20,000 TCR beta sequences at a false discovery rate of 0.05 in a later analysis. A group of highly shared sequence variants was considered likely to be a technical artifact of the sequencing pipeline. Three of the identified cytomegalovirus-associated TCR beta chains were confirmed in vitro to be specific for cytomegalovirus antigens. Cytomegalovirus status was reported to be diagnosed by the classifier with high specificity and sensitivity in both the original and validation cohorts. A further reported finding was that TCR beta sequences accurately predicted the HLA-A and HLA-B alleles for most subjects in the first cohort. An earlier analysis of 587 of the donors showed that most TCR beta V segments appeared in productive rearrangements either about 87% or about 30% of the time, which broadly matched IMGT annotations. The earlier analysis of 450 to 700 of the donors excluded fewer than 20 rarely observed V segments, including chromosome 9 orphons, because counts were too low. In a later analysis, TCR association rates were found to vary across HLA loci, with the most associated TCRs seen for DRB1 alleles and the fewest for HLA-C alleles. Presence/absence analyses assumed roughly uniform sequencing depth across donors, an assumption that may not hold. The authors suggested that the approach could potentially be extended to other disease states and immunological phenotypes. Strong co-occurrence of HLA alleles, especially DR and DQ, made assigning TCR associations to individual alleles difficult. Linkage disequilibrium might explain the correlated functional status among segregating V segments, but an unknown experimental factor could not be excluded. A later analysis found that most CMV-associated TCR beta chains appeared HLA-restricted, with HLA associations seemingly driven largely by CMV exposure. This cohort had only TCR beta chains sequenced, and the lack of alpha or paired-chain data limited which features could be detected. In a later analysis, HLA-associated TCR beta chains were found to be more clonally expanded and to have lower generation probabilities than equally common non-associated chains. The study gave a list of under 200 TCR beta chains associated with cytomegalovirus. Because HLA typing was missing for some donors at each locus, association tests included only the typed subset. Some IMGT-functional V segments, including TRBV6-2 and TRBV6-3, could not be distinguished by the 87-base-pair reads and were therefore excluded. For the cohort, immune exposure information was limited to CMV serostatus. A later analysis reported that several top co-occurrence clusters appeared linked to parvovirus B19, influenza, CMV and Epstein-Barr virus. In a later genetic analysis, a missense DCLRE1C variant was associated with V-gene and J-gene trimming of TCR beta chains, and the association was replicated in an independent cohort. Most TCR sequences were seen in very few donors, while some public TCRs were found in many individuals.

This clone is a singleton in its sample. Its antigen remains unidentified. No base qualities exist here, and no much larger clone lies one base off it. The cohort was made up of about 610 healthy bone marrow donors. Cohort members were all nominally healthy when sampled, although unrecorded immune exposures were likely present. The donor tested CMV seronegative, placing the donor among the 350 or so seronegative members of the cohort. Every donor gave a peripheral blood sample, and the peripheral blood mononuclear cells from that sample were used for TCR beta sequencing. Genomic DNA extraction from the blood cell samples was performed with the Qiagen DNeasy Blood Extraction Kit.

The sequencing input was PBMCs. The chain was built from TRBV5-1 and TRBJ1-1, with TRBD1 tentatively as D gene (5 bases match). This clonotype was sampled from a man aged 50 or older in good health and CMV-seronegative. The CDR3 sequence is CASSLVAGTNAEAFF. The DNA reads TGCGCCAGCAGCTTGGTGGCAGGGACTAACGCTGAAGCTTTCTTT. Beyond the CDR3, the reference TRBV5-1 and TRBJ1-1 genes provide the residues; the full variable domain reads: KAGVTQTPRYLIKTRGQQVTLSCSPISGHRSVSWYQQTPGQGLQFLFEYFSETQRNKGNFPGRFSGRQFSNSRSEMNVSTLELGDSALYLCASSLVAGTNAEAFFGQGTRLTVV.